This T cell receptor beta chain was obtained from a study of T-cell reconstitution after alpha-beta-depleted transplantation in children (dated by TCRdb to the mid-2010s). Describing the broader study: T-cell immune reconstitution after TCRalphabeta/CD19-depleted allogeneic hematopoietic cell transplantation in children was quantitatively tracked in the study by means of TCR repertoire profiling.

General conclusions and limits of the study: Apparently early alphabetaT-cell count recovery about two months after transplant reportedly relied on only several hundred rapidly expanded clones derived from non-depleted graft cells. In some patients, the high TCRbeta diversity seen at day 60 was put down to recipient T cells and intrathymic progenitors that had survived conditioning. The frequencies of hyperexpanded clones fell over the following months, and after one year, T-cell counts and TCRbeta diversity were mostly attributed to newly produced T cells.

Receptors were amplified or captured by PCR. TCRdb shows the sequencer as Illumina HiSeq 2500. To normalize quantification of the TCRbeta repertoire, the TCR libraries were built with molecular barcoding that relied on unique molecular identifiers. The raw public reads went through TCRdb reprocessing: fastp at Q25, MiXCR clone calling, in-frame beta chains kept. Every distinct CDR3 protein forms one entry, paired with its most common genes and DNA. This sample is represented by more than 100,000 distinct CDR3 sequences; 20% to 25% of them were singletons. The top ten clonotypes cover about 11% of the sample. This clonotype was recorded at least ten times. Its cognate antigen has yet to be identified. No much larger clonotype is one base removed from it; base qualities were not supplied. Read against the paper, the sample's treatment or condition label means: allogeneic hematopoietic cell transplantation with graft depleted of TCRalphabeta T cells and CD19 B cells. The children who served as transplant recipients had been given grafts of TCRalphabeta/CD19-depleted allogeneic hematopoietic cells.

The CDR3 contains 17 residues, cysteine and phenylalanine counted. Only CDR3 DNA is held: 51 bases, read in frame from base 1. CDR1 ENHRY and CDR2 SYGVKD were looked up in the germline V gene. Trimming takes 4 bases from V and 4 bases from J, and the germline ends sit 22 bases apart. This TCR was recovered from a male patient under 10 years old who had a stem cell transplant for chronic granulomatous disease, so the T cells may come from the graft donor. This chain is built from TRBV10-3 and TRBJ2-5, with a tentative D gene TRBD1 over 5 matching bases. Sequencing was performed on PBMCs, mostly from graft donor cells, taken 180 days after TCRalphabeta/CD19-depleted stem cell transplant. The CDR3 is CAISGTRWAGLGETQYF. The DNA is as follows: TGTGCCATCAGTGGGACAAGGTGGGCAGGGCTCGGAGAGACCCAGTACTTC.